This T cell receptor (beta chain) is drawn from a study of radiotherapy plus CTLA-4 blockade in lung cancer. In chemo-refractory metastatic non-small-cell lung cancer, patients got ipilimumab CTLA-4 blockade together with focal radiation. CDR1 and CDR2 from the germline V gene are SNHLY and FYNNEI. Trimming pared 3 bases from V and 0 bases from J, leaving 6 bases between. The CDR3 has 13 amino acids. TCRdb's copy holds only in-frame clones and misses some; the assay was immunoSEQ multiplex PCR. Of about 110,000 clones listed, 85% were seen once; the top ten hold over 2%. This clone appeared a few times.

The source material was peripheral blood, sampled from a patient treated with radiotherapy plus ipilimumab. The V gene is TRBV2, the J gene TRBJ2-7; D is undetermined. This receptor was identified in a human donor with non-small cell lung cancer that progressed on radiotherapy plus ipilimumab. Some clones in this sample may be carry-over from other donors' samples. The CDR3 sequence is CASSEGSSYEQYF. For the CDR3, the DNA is TGTGCCAGCAGTGAGGGGTCCTCCTACGAGCAGTACTTC.